This entry concerns a single TCR beta chain. The antigen is undetermined. The data originate from a study of shared clonotypes between healthy human individuals. Study summary: With ages of 18 to 49, the donors were a couple of women and three men. General study results and limits: Clonotypes that were shared across four donors made up 4.5% to 5% of naive CD4 clonotypes.

The CDR3 is 13 amino acids. Germline-derived CDR1 and CDR2 are MNHEY and SMNVEV (reference sequence). Trimming shortened V by 8 bases and J by 1 base, and 11 bases separated the two germline ends. Repertoires were generated with immunoSEQ multiplex PCR, while TCRdb's copy carries only in-frame clones and drops some. The table has around 610,000 clones, approximately 96% seen once. Naive CD8 cells comprised CD45RO-negative, CCR7-positively selected cells, excluding terminally differentiated effector memory CD45RA+ cells. The sequenced sample was naive CD8+ T cells sorted from blood. The TCR sequence derives from a woman aged 25 to 45 in good health. This rearrangement joins TRBV27 to TRBJ1-1, with D possibly being TRBD1 (5 bases). The CDR3 bases are TGTGCCAGCCACCTCGGGGGGAACACTGAAGCTTTCTTT. This gives the protein CASHLGGNTEAFF.